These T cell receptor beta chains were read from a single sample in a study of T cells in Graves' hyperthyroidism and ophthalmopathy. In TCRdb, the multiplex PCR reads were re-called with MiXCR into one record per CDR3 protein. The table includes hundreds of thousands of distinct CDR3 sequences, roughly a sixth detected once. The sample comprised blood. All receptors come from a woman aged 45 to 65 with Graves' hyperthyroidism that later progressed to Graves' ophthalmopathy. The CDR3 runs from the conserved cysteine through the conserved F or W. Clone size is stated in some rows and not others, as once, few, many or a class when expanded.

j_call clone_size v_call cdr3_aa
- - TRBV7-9 CASSSPGVLNNEKLFF
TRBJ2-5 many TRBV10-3 CAIGKEEGAVEETQYF
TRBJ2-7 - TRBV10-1 CASSESTGARPYEQYF
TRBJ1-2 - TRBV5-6 CASSLGGRVTLYGYTF
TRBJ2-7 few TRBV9 CASSSNRDSLYEQYF
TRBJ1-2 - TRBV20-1 CSARAGTGDYGYTF
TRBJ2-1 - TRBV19 CASSMAPYNEQFF
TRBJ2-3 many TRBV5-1 CASSQRDGVTDTQYF
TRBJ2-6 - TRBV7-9 CASSAGVQASGANVLTF
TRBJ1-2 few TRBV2 CASSWTSGYTF
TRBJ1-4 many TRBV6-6 CASSYSTGNEKLFF
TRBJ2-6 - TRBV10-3 CAISLDSSGSGANVLTF
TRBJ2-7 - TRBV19 CASRPSAGTSYEQYF
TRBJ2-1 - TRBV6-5 CASSYSDRVDEQFF
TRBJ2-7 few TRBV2 CASSEVRDYEQYF
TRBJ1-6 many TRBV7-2 CASSPRTDYNSPLHF
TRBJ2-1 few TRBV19 CASSILAGGSGEQFF
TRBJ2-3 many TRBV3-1 CASSEIPGRTDTQYF
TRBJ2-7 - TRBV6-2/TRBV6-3 CASSYLYRTYEQYF
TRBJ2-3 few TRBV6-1 CASRGSSTPSDTQYF
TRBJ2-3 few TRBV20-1 CSALEKLPGGPKTGGDTQYF
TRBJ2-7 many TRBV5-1 CASSLETGTYEQYF
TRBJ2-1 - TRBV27 CASGDGTGPNEQFF
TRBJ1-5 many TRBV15 CATSTGNSNQPQHF
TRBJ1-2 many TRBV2 CASSEQGPYGYTF
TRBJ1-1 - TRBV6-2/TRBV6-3 CASSYSTDTLKDTEAFF
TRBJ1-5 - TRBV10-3 CAISTDSNQPQHF
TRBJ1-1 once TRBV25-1 CASRKTGGMNTEAFF
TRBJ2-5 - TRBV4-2 CASSQKPIPGTRGETQYF
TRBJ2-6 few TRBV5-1 CASSLGPPPGANVLTF
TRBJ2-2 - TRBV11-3 CASSPGTGGGTGELFF
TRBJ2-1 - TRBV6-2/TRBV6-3 CASKTDTGGLSYNEQFF
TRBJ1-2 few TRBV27 CASLRTGGLGYGYTF
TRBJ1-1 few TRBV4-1 CASSQDGGRGAFF
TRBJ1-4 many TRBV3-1 CASSQDWGTATNEKLFF
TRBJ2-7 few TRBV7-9 CASSDREVSYEQYF
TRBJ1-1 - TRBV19 CASSNRGTEAFF
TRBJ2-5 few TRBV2 CASSNSGGAKGTQYF
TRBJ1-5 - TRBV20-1 CSARAQGHEPQHF